A single sample is the source of the 27 T cell receptor beta chains below, sequenced in a study of T cells after yellow fever vaccination. Using its own MiXCR run on the 5' RACE reads, TCRdb lists one record per CDR3 protein. The sample has nearly 300,000 distinct CDR3 sequences, under 9% seen once. Sequencing was performed on CD4+ T cells sorted from PBMCs, taken 5 days after the yellow fever booster vaccination. The receptor source for this set is a man younger than 35 who received the YFV17D yellow fever vaccine.

A few counts support this clonotype. This chain links TRBV30 with TRBJ2-7; D possibly corresponds to TRBD1 (5 bases). Germline lookup yields CDR1 GTSNPN and CDR2 SVGIG (reference sequence). V was shortened by 0 bases and J by 3 bases, with 12 bases between the two germline ends. CDR3 size: 14 residues. In DNA, the CDR3 is TGTGCCTGGAGTGTACAGGCCGGTTTCTACGAGCAGTACTTC. Its protein is CAWSVQAGFYEQYF.

There are a few counts of this clonotype. This chain uses TRBV5-1 with TRBJ2-5; 13 nucleotides line up with TRBD2. Trimming at V came to 4 bases and at J to 3 bases, leaving 6 bases not matched to a gene. Germline CDR1 SGHRS, CDR2 YFSETQ. The CDR3 is 16 residues long. The CDR3 bases are TGCGCCAGCAGCCCAGGGACTAGCGGGACTGAAGAGACCCAGTACTTC. It is translated as CASSPGTSGTEETQYF.

This clonotype was detected only a few times. The V and J genes are TRBV12-5 and TRBJ1-5, with D possibly matching TRBD1 (5 bases). The germline V and J ends were trimmed by 3 bases and 6 bases, with 12 bases remaining between them. CDR1 and CDR2 from the germline V gene are LGHNT and FRNRAP. The CDR3 has 14 residues. The CDR3 spells CASGLDSVIQPQHF. The CDR3 DNA reads TGTGCTAGTGGTTTAGACAGCGTGATTCAGCCCCAGCATTTT.

The CDR3 DNA reads TGTGCCAGCAGCGTCGGACAGGGGGACTACGAGCAGTACTTC. Protein sequence: CASSVGQGDYEQYF. The chain couples TRBV9 to TRBJ2-7, with 10 bases lining up with TRBD1. This CDR3 is built from 14 residues. J lost 3 bases, V lost 2 bases, and 2 bases had no gene match. In germline, CDR1 is SGDLS, CDR2 YYNGEE. Using reference TRBV9 and TRBJ2-7 for the parts outside the CDR3, the full variable domain is DSGVTQTPKHLITATGQRVTLRCSPRSGDLSVYWYQQSLDQGLQFLIQYYNGEERAKGNILERFSAQQFPDLHSELNLSSLELGDSALYFCASSVGQGDYEQYFGPGTRLTVT.

This clonotype was counted many times. V gene TRBV6-2 or TRBV6-3 combines with J gene TRBJ2-1; the D is unclear. The CDR3 loop spans 13 amino acids. Trimming removed 7 bases from V and 6 bases from J, with 13 bases in between. Germline assignment: CDR1 MNHEY and CDR2 SVGEGT. The CDR3 sequence: CASTMRNSNEQFF. The CDR3, as DNA: TGTGCCAGCACGATGCGTAATAGCAATGAGCAGTTCTTC.

This clonotype was counted between two and nine times. The chain uses TRBV4-1 and TRBJ1-4; D is possibly TRBD1 (6 bases). This CDR3 is 14 amino acids long. The germline V and J ends were trimmed by 5 bases and 8 bases, with 15 bases remaining between them. Germline values: CDR1 MGHRA, CDR2 YSYEKL. Written as DNA, the CDR3 is TGCGCCAGCAGCAGGGGGAGGGGTGAAGAAAAACTGTTTTTT. Protein product: CASSRGRGEEKLFF.

The table lists this clonotype with a few counts. The chain links TRBV30 to TRBJ1-2, with D maybe TRBD1 (6 bases). Between the trimmed V and J ends, which lost 0 bases and 4 bases, there was a span of 12 bases. The germline V gene encodes CDR1 GTSNPN and CDR2 SVGIG (reference sequence). The CDR3 contains 14 residues. The CDR3, as DNA: TGTGCCTGGAGTGTACGGGACATGATCTATGGCTACACCTTC. As protein: CAWSVRDMIYGYTF.

The chain joins TRBV5-1 to TRBJ1-2; D call uncertain. The CDR3 totals 15 residues. The V end lost 4 bases, the J end lost 2 bases, and 15 bases lay between the germline ends. CDR1 is SGHRS and CDR2 is YFSETQ in the germline V gene. CDR3 sequence reads: CASSINQPHNYGYTF. The CDR3 DNA is TGCGCCAGCAGCATCAATCAACCCCACAACTATGGCTACACCTTC.

J is TRBJ1-6 and V is TRBV12-3 or TRBV12-4; 7 bases line up with TRBD1. CDR3 length: 16 amino acids. Trimming took 1 base from V and 2 from J; bases not matched to a gene: 2. Written as DNA, the CDR3 is TGTGCCAGCAGTTTAGGGCAGGGGGCCTATAATTCACCCCTCCACTTT. Protein product: CASSLGQGAYNSPLHF.

This clonotype was recorded at least ten times. The chain recombines TRBV29-1 with TRBJ2-3; a weak D match, TRBD1 (6 bases). This CDR3 is built from 13 residues. V gave up 4 bases and J gave up 7 bases, with 15 bases separating them. Germline V gene sequence: CDR1 SQVTM, CDR2 ANQGSEA. The CDR3 DNA is TGCAGCGTTGGGATAGGGGGTCGCAATACGCAGTATTTT. Translating gives CSVGIGGRNTQYF.

The rearrangement links TRBV5-1 to TRBJ1-2; a possible D gene is TRBD1 (6 bases). The CDR3 length is 14 residues. V gave up 0 bases and J gave up 6 bases, with 12 bases separating them. Germline assignment: CDR1 SGHRS and CDR2 YFSETQ. The DNA of the CDR3 is TGCGCCAGCAGCTTGGATGTTTCAGGGGATGGCTACACCTTC. It encodes CASSLDVSGDGYTF.

The genes are TRBV28 and TRBJ2-3; TRBD2 matches 8 bases. The CDR3 covers 14 residues. V trimming: 9 bases; J trimming: 6 bases; junction bases outside the gene matches: 11. The germline V gene has CDR1 MDHEN and CDR2 SYDVKM. CDR3 residues: CASRPGGTRDTQYF. As DNA, the CDR3 is TGTGCCAGTCGACCGGGGGGGACCAGGGATACGCAGTATTTT.

The genes are TRBV7-9 and TRBJ1-3; D perhaps matches TRBD1 (6 bases). This CDR3 spans 15 amino acids. V lost 4 bases, J lost 4 bases, and 14 bases lay in between. CDR1 and CDR2 from the germline V gene are SEHNR and FQNEAQ (reference sequence). The CDR3 nucleotides read TGTGCCAGCAGCTCCGGGGGGGGCCAGGGAAACACCATATATTTT. This gives the protein CASSSGGGQGNTIYF. The full variable domain, completed using reference TRBV7-9 and TRBJ1-3, is DTGVSQNPRHKITKRGQNVTFRCDPISEHNRLYWYRQTLGQGPEFLTYFQNEAQLEKSRLLSDRFSAERPKGSFSTLEIQRTEQGDSAMYLCASSSGGGQGNTIYFGEGSWLTVV.

The genes are TRBV18 and TRBJ2-3; D is possibly TRBD2 (6 bases). Germline assignment: CDR1 KGHSH and CDR2 LQKENI. The CDR3 has 15 residues. V lost 3 bases and J lost 0, with 10 bases in between. CDR3 protein: CASSPDYSSTDTQYF. The CDR3 nucleotides read TGTGCCAGCTCACCGGACTATTCTAGCACAGATACGCAGTATTTT.

A remark on this clonotype: The junction and the germline gene differ at one end; a read error may be behind it. The chain recombines TRBV20-1 with TRBJ2-1; 7 positions match TRBD1. In germline, CDR1 is DFQATT, CDR2 SNEGSKA (reference sequence). The CDR3 totals 14 residues. The CDR3 DNA sequence: TGCAGTGCCACTCGTCATAGGGGGCCGCTAGAGCATTTCTTC. Translating gives CSATRHRGPLEHFF.

This clonotype has ten or more counts. CDR3 residues: CASSSRRVTYSSTDTQYF. DNA of the CDR3: TGTGCCAGCAGCTCCCGACGAGTGACATATTCTAGCACAGATACGCAGTATTTT. The V and J genes are TRBV7-8 and TRBJ2-3, with D hard to call. Germline CDR1 is SGHVS and CDR2 is FQNEAQ. V dropped 4 bases and J dropped 0 bases, with 20 bases sitting between them. There are 18 residues in the CDR3.

J is TRBJ1-2 and V is TRBV12-3 or TRBV12-4; D is undetermined. The CDR3 length is 15 residues. Trimming removed 5 bases at V and 2 bases at J, with 15 bases between. The CDR3 is CASSLGSFGNYGYTF. The CDR3 bases are TGTGCCAGCAGTCTAGGATCCTTCGGGAACTATGGCTACACCTTC.

This clonotype was seen ten or more times. The rearrangement joins TRBV27 to TRBJ1-2; possibly TRBD1 for D (5 bases). This CDR3 comprises 15 residues. Germline values: CDR1 MNHEY, CDR2 SMNVEV (reference sequence). V was pared by 4 bases and J by 8 bases, with 20 bases between. CDR3 coding DNA: TGTGCCAGCAGTTCCGGTGACAGCCTAAAGGGGGGCTACACCTTC. As protein: CASSSGDSLKGGYTF.

The rearrangement links TRBV24-1 to TRBJ2-3; 9 nucleotides align to TRBD2. With V trimmed by 2 bases and J by 1 base, 6 bases remained unmatched. Germline V lookup: CDR1 KGHDR, CDR2 SFDVKD. The CDR3 sequence is 17 residues long. CDR3 DNA: TGTGCCACCAGTGATTCCCGTGCTAGCGGGGGCACAGATACGCAGTATTTT. As protein: CATSDSRASGGTDTQYF.

This clonotype was seen ten or more times. V usage is TRBV20-1 and J usage is TRBJ1-1, with 12 bases that match TRBD1. The CDR3 contains 15 residues. Germline trimming cut 0 bases from V and 8 bases from J; bases unmatched to any gene: 7. Germline values: CDR1 DFQATT, CDR2 SNEGSKA (reference sequence). The CDR3 bases are TGCAGTGCTAGAGATCCCGGGACAGGGGGCATGGAAGCTTTCTTT. Amino acids: CSARDPGTGGMEAFF.

This chain links TRBV20-1 with TRBJ2-1; 8 bases line up with TRBD2. The germline gives CDR1 DFQATT, CDR2 SNEGSKA (reference sequence). With V trimmed by 5 bases and J by 4 bases, 7 bases remained unmatched. CDR3 length: 14 amino acids. This CDR3 reads CSAGPGGRYNEQFF. CDR3 coding DNA: TGCAGTGCTGGGCCGGGGGGGAGGTACAATGAGCAGTTCTTC.

The rearrangement uses TRBV7-8 and TRBJ1-2; 9 bases align to TRBD1. The CDR3 extends over 14 amino acids. CDR1 is SGHVS, CDR2 FQNEAQ, per germline. V gave up 5 bases and J gave up 5 bases; unmatched junction bases: 6. In nucleotides, the CDR3 is TGTGCCAGCAGCAAGGACAGGGGAGTATATGGCTACACCTTC. Its protein product is CASSKDRGVYGYTF.

This chain connects TRBV12-5 to TRBJ2-5; no reliable D call. The V gene lost 5 bases and the J gene lost 5 bases, with 9 bases spanning the gap. CDR3 length: 12 residues. Germline CDR1 reads LGHNT; CDR2 reads FRNRAP. The CDR3 nucleotides read TGTGCTAGTGGTGTGTCACGGGAGACCCAGTACTTC. It encodes CASGVSRETQYF. The complete variable domain, with remaining parts taken from reference TRBV12-5 and TRBJ2-5, reads DARVTQTPRHKVTEMGQEVTMRCQPILGHNTVFWYRQTMMQGLELLAYFRNRAPLDDSGMPKDRFSAEMPDATLATLKIQPSEPRDSAVYFCASGVSRETQYFGPGTRLLVL.

This clonotype occurred a few times. The chain uses TRBV7-2 and TRBJ2-3; 10 bases are a match to TRBD2. The germline CDR1 and CDR2 sequences are SGHTA and FQGNSA. This CDR3 comprises 18 residues. J lost 5 bases, V lost 1 base, and 12 bases had no gene match. The CDR3 loop is CASSLVSVDSGGRDTQYF. In DNA, the CDR3 is TGTGCCAGCAGCTTAGTTTCTGTGGATAGCGGGGGGAGAGATACGCAGTATTTT.

This clonotype was detected a few times. The rearrangement joins TRBV5-1 to TRBJ1-5, with 8 bases matching TRBD1. Germline CDR1 is SGHRS and CDR2 is YFSETQ. V lost 4 bases to trimming and J lost 0 bases; unmatched junction nucleotides: 6. This CDR3 region has 16 residues. CDR3: CASSEAGGHSNQPQHF. CDR3 coding DNA: TGCGCCAGCAGCGAGGCAGGGGGCCATAGCAATCAGCCCCAGCATTTT. The full variable domain, its missing parts supplied by reference TRBV5-1 and TRBJ1-5, is KAGVTQTPRYLIKTRGQQVTLSCSPISGHRSVSWYQQTPGQGLQFLFEYFSETQRNKGNFPGRFSGRQFSNSRSEMNVSTLELGDSALYLCASSEAGGHSNQPQHFGDGTRLSIL.

V and J are TRBV5-1 and TRBJ1-1, with D maybe TRBD1 (5 bases). V lost 0 bases and J 5 bases, leaving 17 bases between the germline ends. The CDR3 consists of 16 residues. Germline CDR1 SGHRS, CDR2 YFSETQ. The CDR3 DNA sequence: TGCGCCAGCAGCTTGGGAAATTCCCAGGGAGAAACTGAAGCTTTCTTT. It specifies CASSLGNSQGETEAFF.

The chain employs TRBV5-4 and TRBJ2-5, with D perhaps TRBD2 (5 bases). Looked up from germline, CDR1 is SGHNT and CDR2 is YYREEE (reference sequence). This CDR3 comprises 16 residues. Trimming cost V 3 bases and J 0 bases, with 15 bases left between them. The CDR3 sequence is CASSSNRGADQETQYF. The CDR3, as DNA: TGTGCCAGCAGCTCGAACCGGGGAGCGGACCAAGAGACCCAGTACTTC.